This TCR beta chain derives from a study of blood T cell repertoires in COVID-19. V was clipped by 4 bases and J by 3 bases; unmatched bases: 10. This CDR3 region has 19 residues. Germline V gives CDR1 MNHEY, CDR2 SVGEGT. The protocol was immunoSEQ multiplex PCR, while the TCRdb copy is restricted to in-frame clones and leaves out a portion. The table has 57,000 or so clones, roughly 83% seen once. The sequencing sample was made of peripheral blood. The gene calls are TRBV6-2 or TRBV6-3 and TRBJ2-2, with 14 bases that match TRBD2. The TCR originated in an older man with active COVID-19. The CDR3: CASSFPTSGRAFDTGELFF. As DNA, the CDR3 is TGTGCCAGCAGTTTCCCGACTAGCGGGAGGGCCTTCGACACCGGGGAGCTGTTTTTT.